This T cell receptor beta chain originates from a study of T cell repertoires in cytomegalovirus infection. Germline V gene data show CDR1 as SEHNR and CDR2 as FQNEAQ (reference sequence). V dropped 5 bases and J dropped 5 bases, with 15 bases sitting between them. CDR3 length equals 14 residues. One entry per CDR3 protein, called by TCRdb with MiXCR from the reads. Of roughly 320,000 distinct CDR3 sequences in the sample, 9.5% were seen once. The rearrangement links TRBV7-9 to TRBJ2-5; possibly TRBD1 for D (6 bases). The clonotype comes from a human donor in good health (CMV status not recorded). Some clones in this sample may be carry-over from other donors' samples. The specimen was PBMCs. CDR3 in amino acids: CASSREGGRETQYF. CDR3 in DNA: TGTGCCAGCAGCAGAGAAGGGGGACGGGAGACCCAGTACTTC. The full variable domain, completed using reference TRBV7-9 and TRBJ2-5, is DTGVSQNPRHKITKRGQNVTFRCDPISEHNRLYWYRQTLGQGPEFLTYFQNEAQLEKSRLLSDRFSAERPKGSFSTLEIQRTEQGDSAMYLCASSREGGRETQYFGPGTRLLVL.